A selection of T cell receptor beta chains follows, all from one sample in a study of identical twins. TCRdb re-derived calls from the 5' RACE reads in MiXCR, one entry per CDR3 protein. The sample consists of roughly 250,000 distinct CDR3 sequences, more than 12% of them appearing once. Material for sequencing was memory (CD45RO+) T cells sorted from blood. All receptors come from a woman between 18 and 29 years old in good health. CDR3s leave out the opening cysteine and the closing phenylalanine or tryptophan. The order of the fields is V gene, J gene, D gene, CDR3 protein. The D gene is left open where the match is weak.

V: TRBV7-9
J: TRBJ2-6
D: NA
CDR3: ASSLGTSGANVLT

V: TRBV4-3
J: TRBJ2-7
D: NA
CDR3: ASSQDRRTEGWQQY

V: TRBV6-1
J: TRBJ2-5
D: TRBD2
CDR3: ASSEIAGAQETQY

V: TRBV7-2
J: TRBJ2-1
D: NA
CDR3: ASSLAPRGAGYNEQF

V: TRBV29-1
J: TRBJ1-1
D: NA
CDR3: SVDGGTEAF

V: TRBV12-3/TRBV12-4
J: TRBJ1-6
D: NA
CDR3: ASSPGDGKNSPLH

V: TRBV3-1
J: TRBJ2-3
D: TRBD2
CDR3: ASSQLLAGQDTQY

V: TRBV7-3
J: TRBJ1-4
D: NA
CDR3: ASSLMGGTNEKLF

V: TRBV2
J: TRBJ2-5
D: NA
CDR3: AYRASQETQY

V: TRBV7-9
J: TRBJ2-1
D: NA
CDR3: ASSFSGGSSYNEQF

V: TRBV27
J: TRBJ2-1
D: TRBD1
CDR3: ATWDRYNEQF

V: TRBV12-3/TRBV12-4
J: TRBJ1-5
D: NA
CDR3: ASSLGHDQPQH

V: TRBV20-1
J: TRBJ1-1
D: NA
CDR3: SARTFGNTEAF

V: TRBV2
J: TRBJ2-1
D: TRBD2
CDR3: ARGLAGGVEQF

V: TRBV10-3
J: TRBJ1-2
D: TRBD1
CDR3: AIKGQGATLGYT

V: TRBV6-2/TRBV6-3
J: TRBJ2-6
D: TRBD2
CDR3: ASSPRTSSTGANVLT

V: TRBV7-3
J: TRBJ2-2
D: NA
CDR3: ASSRSATGELF

V: TRBV5-1
J: TRBJ2-1
D: TRBD1
CDR3: ASSLGQHNEQF

V: TRBV5-1
J: TRBJ1-1
D: NA
CDR3: ASSWGTPGLSEAF

V: TRBV27
J: TRBJ2-2
D: NA
CDR3: ASSLSSGVNTGELF

V: TRBV29-1
J: TRBJ2-1
D: NA
CDR3: SSDYHNEQF

V: TRBV7-2
J: TRBJ1-2
D: NA
CDR3: ASSLSIGGYT

V: TRBV2
J: TRBJ1-3
D: NA
CDR3: ASTGPGNTIY

V: TRBV20-1
J: TRBJ2-3
D: TRBD2
CDR3: SASQLAGSTDTQY

V: TRBV2
J: TRBJ2-3
D: NA
CDR3: ASKGRGDTQY

V: TRBV18
J: TRBJ2-5
D: NA
CDR3: ASRVGAGETQY

V: TRBV20-1
J: TRBJ2-7
D: TRBD1
CDR3: SARATGPSDEQY

V: TRBV27
J: TRBJ1-6
D: NA
CDR3: ASSPGGASNSPLH

V: TRBV5-4
J: TRBJ2-1
D: NA
CDR3: ASSVQQSSNEQF

V: TRBV10-1
J: TRBJ2-1
D: TRBD1
CDR3: ASSGRTGIYNEQF

V: TRBV7-9
J: TRBJ2-3
D: TRBD1
CDR3: ASSPTGASDTQY

V: TRBV7-8
J: TRBJ2-2
D: TRBD1
CDR3: ASRGQAWTGELF

V: TRBV30
J: TRBJ2-4
D: NA
CDR3: AWEGPELAKNIQY

V: TRBV29-1
J: TRBJ1-1
D: TRBD1
CDR3: SGRGLGNTEAF

V: TRBV30
J: TRBJ2-6
D: NA
CDR3: AWNRRGFGANVLT

V: TRBV20-1
J: TRBJ2-7
D: NA
CDR3: SAAELSVSYEQY

V: TRBV19
J: TRBJ1-1
D: NA
CDR3: ASSGVNTEAF

V: TRBV29-1
J: TRBJ2-3
D: NA
CDR3: SVLRLGTDTQY

V: TRBV20-1
J: TRBJ1-3
D: NA
CDR3: SARDQVAGNTIY

V: TRBV10-3
J: TRBJ2-5
D: TRBD1
CDR3: ATNPDRGQETQY

V: TRBV9
J: TRBJ2-1
D: TRBD2
CDR3: ASSVGLAVNNEQF

V: TRBV7-9
J: TRBJ1-1
D: TRBD1
CDR3: ASSRDGTGAF

V: TRBV9
J: TRBJ1-1
D: NA
CDR3: ASSPRWGLNTEAF

V: TRBV5-8
J: TRBJ2-5
D: NA
CDR3: ASRDRGPRTQY

V: TRBV7-7
J: TRBJ2-1
D: NA
CDR3: ASSYEVVDYNEQF

V: TRBV11-2
J: TRBJ2-1
D: TRBD2
CDR3: ASSLTSGSYNEQF

V: TRBV6-2/TRBV6-3
J: TRBJ2-1
D: NA
CDR3: ASRNPSNEQF

V: TRBV12-3/TRBV12-4
J: TRBJ2-1
D: TRBD1
CDR3: ASSLLQGEYNEQF

V: TRBV20-1
J: TRBJ1-2
D: NA
CDR3: SAWGSKGYGYT

V: TRBV5-6
J: TRBJ2-2
D: TRBD2
CDR3: ASSSILAGHTGELF

V: TRBV2
J: TRBJ2-1
D: TRBD2
CDR3: TCSLWAQRENLGEQF

V: TRBV5-6
J: TRBJ1-2
D: NA
CDR3: ASGQAILPGYT

V: TRBV29-1
J: TRBJ1-1
D: NA
CDR3: SVRVNTEAF

V: TRBV9
J: TRBJ2-1
D: NA
CDR3: ASNQGGSYNEQF

V: TRBV5-5
J: TRBJ2-5
D: NA
CDR3: ASSLDGLTQY